This is a list of T cell receptor beta chains from one sample in a study of T cell repertoires in cytomegalovirus infection. Via MiXCR, TCRdb re-called the reads, giving one row per CDR3 protein. The data contain some 110,000 distinct CDR3 sequences, about a tenth of them singletons. These TCRs are of unknown antigen specificity. The specimen sequenced was PBMCs, sequenced either directly or after in vitro stimulation (not recorded which). The receptors originated from a human donor in good health (CMV status not recorded). Some clones in this sample may be carry-over from other donors' samples. CDR3s include the opening cysteine and the closing phenylalanine or tryptophan. A D gene is named only where the DNA matches it firmly. Clone size is given for some rows only: seen once, a few or many times, or a class if the clone is expanded.

TRBJ1-1	TRBD1	.	TRBV10-3	CAIKDRVNTEAFF	TGTGCCATCAAGGACAGGGTGAACACTGAAGCTTTCTTT
TRBJ1-2	.	many	TRBV7-2	CASREGVGGDYGYTF	TGTGCCAGCAGGGAAGGGGTAGGGGGAGACTATGGCTACACCTTC
TRBJ1-5	.	.	TRBV7-2	CASSKQVAGQPQHF	TGTGCCAGCAGCAAACAGGTCGCAGGGCAGCCCCAGCATTTT
TRBJ2-7	.	.	TRBV2	CASSAGLFYEQYF	TGTGCCAGCAGCGCCGGACTGTTCTACGAGCAGTACTTC
TRBJ1-6	TRBD1	.	TRBV5-4	CASSPDRAGSPLHF	TGTGCCAGCAGTCCGGACAGGGCGGGTTCACCCCTCCACTTT
TRBJ1-2	.	many	TRBV7-2	CASSRSGLYGYTF	TGTGCCAGCAGCCGATCCGGACTCTATGGCTACACCTTC
TRBJ1-2	.	.	TRBV28	CASSTGGSMDYGYTF	TGTGCCAGCAGTACGGGGGGGAGTATGGACTATGGCTACACCTTC
TRBJ2-3	.	few	TRBV6-8	CASGEGPSTDTQYF	TGTGCCAGCGGGGAAGGCCCTAGCACAGATACGCAGTATTTT
TRBJ1-1	.	many	TRBV27	CASRRNTEAFF	TGTGCCAGCAGGAGGAACACTGAAGCTTTCTTT
TRBJ1-4	.	many	TRBV20-1	CSARAGTDLGEKLFF	TGCAGTGCTAGAGCCGGGACTGACCTGGGTGAAAAACTGTTTTTT
TRBJ2-7	.	many	TRBV12-3/TRBV12-4	CASISDSFSSYEQYF	TGTGCCAGCATTTCGGACAGTTTCAGCTCCTACGAGCAGTACTTC
TRBJ2-1	TRBD2	few	TRBV11-3	CASSLFSSGSSYNEQFF	TGTGCCAGCAGCTTATTTTCGAGCGGGAGCTCCTACAATGAGCAGTTCTTC
TRBJ2-1	TRBD2	.	TRBV6-6	CASSSPPGGRAIRYNEQFF	TGTGCCAGCAGTTCGCCGCCCGGCGGGAGGGCCATCCGTTACAATGAGCAGTTCTTC
TRBJ1-1	.	few	TRBV20-1	CSAKQRDTEAFF	TGCAGTGCTAAACAGAGGGACACTGAAGCTTTCTTT
TRBJ1-1	.	few	TRBV28	CATLPWGSTEAFF	TGTGCCACCCTACCTTGGGGGAGCACTGAAGCTTTCTTT
TRBJ2-1	TRBD1	few	TRBV24-1	CATSPGTGESSYNEQFF	TGTGCCACCAGCCCCGGGACAGGGGAAAGCTCCTACAATGAGCAGTTCTTC
TRBJ2-4	TRBD2	many	TRBV11-3	CASSLDLAGGSAVQYF	TGTGCCAGCAGCTTAGATCTAGCGGGAGGCTCCGCGGTTCAGTACTTC
TRBJ2-3	TRBD1	many	TRBV20-1	CSARDPPGQGTDTQYF	TGCAGTGCTAGAGATCCCCCGGGACAGGGGACAGATACGCAGTATTTT
TRBJ2-7	.	few	TRBV28	CASSLYGNDEQYF	TGTGCCAGCAGTTTGTATGGAAACGACGAGCAGTACTTC
TRBJ2-1	.	many	TRBV7-2	CASSLPAINEQFF	TGTGCCAGCAGCTTACCCGCGATTAATGAGCAGTTCTTC
TRBJ1-4	TRBD1	few	TRBV7-2	CASSPRQGSEKLFF	TGTGCCAGCAGCCCCAGACAGGGTAGTGAAAAACTGTTTTTT
TRBJ2-5	TRBD2	.	TRBV20-1	CSAPPAGGIETQNF	TGCAGTGCCCCACCAGCGGGAGGAATCGAGACCCAGAACTTC
TRBJ1-1	.	.	TRBV18	CASSRDQGRGTEAFF	TGTGCCAGCTCACGGGACCAGGGACGGGGCACTGAAGCTTTCTTT
TRBJ1-5	TRBD1	few	TRBV28	CASTGQGLSDYQPQHF	TGTGCCAGCACCGGACAGGGGCTATCGGACTATCAGCCCCAGCATTTT
TRBJ1-1	.	many	TRBV12-3/TRBV12-4	CASSNRGNTEAFF	TGTGCCAGCAGTAACCGGGGCAACACTGAAGCTTTCTTT
TRBJ2-1	.	.	TRBV28	CASSQHGFGEQFF	TGTGCCAGCAGTCAACATGGATTTGGTGAGCAGTTCTTC
TRBJ2-1	.	few	TRBV6-2/TRBV6-3	CASSPAGLEQFF	TGTGCCAGCAGCCCTGCGGGACTTGAGCAGTTCTTC
TRBJ2-3	.	many	TRBV4-2	CASSPEGGTTSTDTQYF	TGTGCCAGCAGCCCGGAGGGCGGGACCACTAGCACAGATACGCAGTATTTT
TRBJ1-1	.	few	TRBV10-3	CAISEQRESTEAFF	TGTGCCATCAGCGAGCAAAGAGAGAGTACTGAAGCTTTCTTT
TRBJ1-2	.	.	TRBV6-1	CASRIAGTGYTF	TGTGCCAGCAGAATAGCAGGGACCGGCTACACCTTC
TRBJ2-2	.	many	TRBV19	CASRILGSGELFF	TGTGCCAGTCGAATCTTGGGGTCCGGGGAGCTGTTTTTT
TRBJ2-5	.	many	TRBV7-2	CASSFSGFSETQYF	TGTGCCAGCAGCTTTTCAGGGTTCTCAGAGACCCAGTACTTC
TRBJ2-1	.	.	TRBV29-1	CSDRKGSSYNEQFF	TGCAGCGATAGGAAAGGAAGCTCCTACAATGAGCAGTTCTTC
TRBJ1-1	.	many	TRBV19	CASNGDMNTEAFF	TGTGCCAGTAATGGGGACATGAACACTGAAGCTTTCTTT
TRBJ2-1	.	.	TRBV24-1	CATSEGGAAVNEQFF	TGTGCCACCAGTGAAGGGGGAGCAGCGGTCAATGAGCAGTTCTTC
TRBJ2-2	.	few	TRBV30	CACSRTNTGELFF	TGTGCCTGTAGCCGCACGAACACCGGGGAGCTGTTTTTT
TRBJ2-3	.	many	TRBV7-2	CASSLGLSTDTQYF	TGTGCCAGCAGCTTAGGACTATCCACAGATACGCAGTATTTT
TRBJ1-2	TRBD1	few	TRBV20-1	CGGTGGEYGYTF	TGCGGGGGGACAGGAGGAGAATATGGCTACACCTTC
TRBJ1-5	.	.	TRBV28	CAIDGLNQPQHF	TGTGCCATCGACGGGCTGAATCAGCCCCAGCATTTT
TRBJ2-1	TRBD2	many	TRBV5-5	CASSKMTSGSGSYNEQFF	TGTGCCAGCAGCAAGATGACTAGCGGGAGTGGCTCCTACAATGAGCAGTTCTTC
TRBJ2-3	TRBD2	few	TRBV20-1	CSAREGAGGSDTQYF	TGCAGTGCTAGAGAGGGGGCGGGAGGTTCCGATACGCAGTATTTT
TRBJ1-5	.	many	TRBV7-2	CASSLASNQPQHF	TGTGCCAGCAGCTTAGCGTCCAATCAGCCCCAGCATTTT